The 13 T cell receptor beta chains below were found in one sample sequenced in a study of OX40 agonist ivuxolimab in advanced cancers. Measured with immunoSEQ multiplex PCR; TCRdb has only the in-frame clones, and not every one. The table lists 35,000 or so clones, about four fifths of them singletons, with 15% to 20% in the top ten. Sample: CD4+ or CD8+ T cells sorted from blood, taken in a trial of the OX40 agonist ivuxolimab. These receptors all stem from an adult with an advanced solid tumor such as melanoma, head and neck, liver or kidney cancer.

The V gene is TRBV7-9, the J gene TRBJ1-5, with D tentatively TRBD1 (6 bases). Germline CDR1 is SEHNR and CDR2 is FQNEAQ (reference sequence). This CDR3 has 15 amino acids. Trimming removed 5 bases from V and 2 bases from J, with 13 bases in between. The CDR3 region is CASSHGQSGNQPQHF. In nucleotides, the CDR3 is TGTGCCAGCAGCCACGGACAGTCTGGCAATCAGCCCCAGCATTTT.

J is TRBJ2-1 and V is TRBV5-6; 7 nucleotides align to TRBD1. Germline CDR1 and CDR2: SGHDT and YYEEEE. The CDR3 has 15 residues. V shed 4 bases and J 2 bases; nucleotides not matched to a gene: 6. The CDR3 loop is CASSLGTAPYNEQFF. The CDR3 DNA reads TGTGCCAGCAGCCTAGGGACAGCTCCCTACAATGAGCAGTTCTTC. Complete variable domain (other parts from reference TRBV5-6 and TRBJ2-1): DAGVTQSPTHLIKTRGQQVTLRCSPKSGHDTVSWYQQALGQGPQFIFQYYEEEERQRGNFPDRFSGHQFPNYSSELNVNALLLGDSALYLCASSLGTAPYNEQFFGPGTRLTVL.

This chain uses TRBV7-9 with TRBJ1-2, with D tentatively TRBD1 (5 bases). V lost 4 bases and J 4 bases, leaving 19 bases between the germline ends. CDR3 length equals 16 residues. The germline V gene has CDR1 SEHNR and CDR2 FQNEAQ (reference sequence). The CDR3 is CASSSPLRGDLYGYTF. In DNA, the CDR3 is TGTGCCAGCAGCTCCCCTCTGAGAGGGGATCTCTATGGCTACACCTTC. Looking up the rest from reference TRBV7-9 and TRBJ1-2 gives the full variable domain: DTGVSQNPRHKITKRGQNVTFRCDPISEHNRLYWYRQTLGQGPEFLTYFQNEAQLEKSRLLSDRFSAERPKGSFSTLEIQRTEQGDSAMYLCASSSPLRGDLYGYTFGSGTRLTVV.

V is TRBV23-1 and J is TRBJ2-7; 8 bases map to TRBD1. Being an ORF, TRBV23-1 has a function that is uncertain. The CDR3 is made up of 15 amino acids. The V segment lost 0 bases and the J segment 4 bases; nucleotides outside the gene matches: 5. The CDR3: CASSQSRQGAYEQYF. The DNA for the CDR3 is TGCGCCAGCAGTCAATCGCGGCAGGGGGCATACGAGCAGTACTTC.

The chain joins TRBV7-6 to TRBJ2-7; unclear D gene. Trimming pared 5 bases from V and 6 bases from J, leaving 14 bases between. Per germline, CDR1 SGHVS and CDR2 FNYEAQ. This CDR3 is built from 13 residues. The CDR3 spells CASSPYPSAEQYF. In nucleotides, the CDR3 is TGTGCCAGCAGCCCATATCCTTCGGCCGAGCAGTACTTC. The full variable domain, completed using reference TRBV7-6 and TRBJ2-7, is GAGVSQSPRYKVTKRGQDVALRCDPISGHVSLYWYRQALGQGPEFLTYFNYEAQQDKSGLPNDRFSAERPEGSISTLTIQRTEQRDSAMYRCASSPYPSAEQYFGPGTRLTVT.

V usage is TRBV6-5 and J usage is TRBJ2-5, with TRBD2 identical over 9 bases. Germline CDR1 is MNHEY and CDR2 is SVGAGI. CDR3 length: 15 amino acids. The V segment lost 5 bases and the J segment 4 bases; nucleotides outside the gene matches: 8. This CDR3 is CASSPLAGRGETQYF. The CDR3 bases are TGTGCCAGCAGTCCCCTAGCGGGGAGGGGAGAGACCCAGTACTTC.

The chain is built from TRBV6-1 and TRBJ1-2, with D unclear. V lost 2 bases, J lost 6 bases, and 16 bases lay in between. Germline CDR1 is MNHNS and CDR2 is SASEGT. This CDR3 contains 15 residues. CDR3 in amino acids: CASSELGFSTDGYTF. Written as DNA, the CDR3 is TGTGCCAGCAGTGAATTAGGCTTCTCAACGGATGGCTACACCTTC.

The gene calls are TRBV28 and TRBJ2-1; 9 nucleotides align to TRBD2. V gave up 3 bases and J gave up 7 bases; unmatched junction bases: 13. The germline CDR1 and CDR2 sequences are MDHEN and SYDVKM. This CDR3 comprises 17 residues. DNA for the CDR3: TGTGCCAGCAGTTTTGATCGGCGGGGGGGCCTCAGGAATGAGCAGTTCTTC. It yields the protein CASSFDRRGGLRNEQFF.

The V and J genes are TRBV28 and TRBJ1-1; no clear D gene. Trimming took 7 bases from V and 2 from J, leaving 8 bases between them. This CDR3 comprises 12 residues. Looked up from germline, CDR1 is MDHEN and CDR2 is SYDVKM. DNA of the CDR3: TGTGCCAGCAATACAATTAACACTGAAGCTTTCTTT. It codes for CASNTINTEAFF.

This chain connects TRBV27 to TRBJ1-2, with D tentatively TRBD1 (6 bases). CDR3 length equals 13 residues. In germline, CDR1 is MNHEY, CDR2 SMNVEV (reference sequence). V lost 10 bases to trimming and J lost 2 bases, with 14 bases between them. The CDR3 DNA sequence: TGTGCCACCTCTCCGGGACAAAACTATGGCTACACCTTC. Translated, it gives CATSPGQNYGYTF.

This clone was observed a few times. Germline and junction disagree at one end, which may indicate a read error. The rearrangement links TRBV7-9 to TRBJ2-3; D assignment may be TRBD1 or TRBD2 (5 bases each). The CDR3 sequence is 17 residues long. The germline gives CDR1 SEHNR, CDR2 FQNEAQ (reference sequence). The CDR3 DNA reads TGTGCCAGCAGTTTAGGATTTGAGGGACGGCGCCCCCCGGGACGGTATTTT. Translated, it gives CASSLGFEGRRPPGRYF.

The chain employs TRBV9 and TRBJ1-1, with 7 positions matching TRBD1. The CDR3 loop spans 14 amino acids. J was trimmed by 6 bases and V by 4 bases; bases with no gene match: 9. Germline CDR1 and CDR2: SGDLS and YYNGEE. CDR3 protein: CASSLTGQEAEAFF. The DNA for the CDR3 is TGTGCCAGCAGCTTAACCGGACAGGAGGCTGAAGCTTTCTTT.

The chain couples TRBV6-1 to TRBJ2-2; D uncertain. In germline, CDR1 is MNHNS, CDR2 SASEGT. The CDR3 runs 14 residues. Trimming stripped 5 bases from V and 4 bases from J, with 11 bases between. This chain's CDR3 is CASSPWLGTGELFF. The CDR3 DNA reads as TGTGCCAGCAGTCCATGGTTGGGCACCGGGGAGCTGTTTTTT.